This T cell receptor (beta chain) was found in a study of beta chain features in type 1 diabetes. Findings and limits, study-wide: Type 1 diabetes patients had TCRB CDR3s that were shorter (moderately but significantly so) in all four CD4+ subsets. Shorter templates may be favored by PCR, equally so in patients and controls.

The CDR3 is 15 amino acids. With 5 bases removed from V and 6 bases from J, the gap between germline ends came to 16 bases. Germline CDR1 and CDR2: SGHAT and FQDESV (reference sequence). This clone was observed a few times. Antigen unknown. The authors reverse transcribed all of the isolated RNA, so sequencing captured expressed TCRB transcripts. Using immunoSEQ multiplex PCR, the repertoire was profiled, and TCRdb retains in-frame clones only, with some absent. Of about 150,000 clones listed, about 44% are singletons. Sorting that relied on CD45RO/CCR7/CD25/CD127/CD95/CD27 yielded CD4+ naive, central memory, regulatory and stem cell-like memory cells.

The sequence derives from a man between 18 and 29 years old in good health. Sample: Tregs from blood. The chain uses TRBV11-1 and TRBJ2-2; a weak D match, TRBD2 (7 bases). The CDR3 DNA reads as TGTGCCAGCAGCCGACGGGGGGCCGGGGCCGGGGAGCTGTTTTTT. Translating it yields CASSRRGAGAGELFF.